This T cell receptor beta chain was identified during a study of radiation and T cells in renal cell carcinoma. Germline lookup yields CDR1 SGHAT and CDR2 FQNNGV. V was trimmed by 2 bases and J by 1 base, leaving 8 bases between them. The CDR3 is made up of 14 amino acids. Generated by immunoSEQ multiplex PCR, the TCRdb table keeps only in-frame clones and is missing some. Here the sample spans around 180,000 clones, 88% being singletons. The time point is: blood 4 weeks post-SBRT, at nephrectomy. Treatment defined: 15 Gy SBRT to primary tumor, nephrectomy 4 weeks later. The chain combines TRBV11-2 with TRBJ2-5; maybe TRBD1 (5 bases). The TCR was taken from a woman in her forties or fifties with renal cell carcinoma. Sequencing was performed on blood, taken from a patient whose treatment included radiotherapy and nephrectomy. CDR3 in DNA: TGTGCCAGCAGCTTAATGACAGTCCAAGAGACCCAGTACTTC. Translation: CASSLMTVQETQYF.